The 27 T cell receptor beta chains listed next were all sequenced from one sample in a study of blood T cell repertoires in COVID-19. Produced via immunoSEQ multiplex PCR; TCRdb's table is partial and in-frame only. The sample records over 200,000 clones, about 88% being singletons. The sequencing sample was made of peripheral blood. These TCRs come from a man in his forties with active or convalescent COVID-19.

The rearrangement joins TRBV5-5 to TRBJ2-7; D not certain. Looked up from germline, CDR1 is SGHKS and CDR2 is YYEKEE (reference sequence). The CDR3 extends over 13 amino acids. V lost 2 bases and J 3 bases, leaving 9 bases between the germline ends. Here the CDR3 reads CASSFRDNYEQYF. CDR3 sequence (DNA): TGTGCCAGCAGCTTCCGCGACAACTACGAGCAGTACTTC.

In this sample, this clone turned up once. CDR3 DNA sequence: TGTGCCAGCAGTTTTACACCGTACACCGGGGAGCTGTTTTTT. Translation gives CASSFTPYTGELFF. The V and J genes are TRBV28 and TRBJ2-2; D not resolved. Trimming cost V 3 bases and J 3 bases, with 8 bases left between them. The V gene's germline CDR1 is MDHEN and CDR2 SYDVKM. The CDR3 has 14 amino acids. The full variable domain, rest sourced from reference TRBV28 and TRBJ2-2, is DVKVTQSSRYLVKRTGEKVFLECVQDMDHENMFWYRQDPGLGLRLIYFSYDVKMKEKGDIPEGYSVSREKKERFSLILESASTNQTSMYLCASSFTPYTGELFFGEGSRLTVL.

The chain uses TRBV18 and TRBJ2-2; 8 nucleotides agree with TRBD1. Trimming took 3 bases from V and 3 from J; bases not matched to a gene: 6. Looked up from germline, CDR1 is KGHSH and CDR2 is LQKENI. There are 16 residues in the CDR3. CDR3 residues: CASSPFTGGDTGELFF. As DNA, the CDR3 is TGTGCCAGCTCACCTTTCACAGGGGGTGACACCGGGGAGCTGTTTTTT.

The chain uses TRBV28 and TRBJ1-1; TRBD1 matches 9 bases. Trimming cost V 7 bases and J 11 bases; bases outside gene matches: 8. Germline assignment: CDR1 MDHEN and CDR2 SYDVKM. There are 12 residues in the CDR3. CDR3 DNA sequence: TGTGCCAGCACCCCGGGACAGGGAGGGGCTTTCTTT. It specifies CASTPGQGGAFF.

This clone was seen at least ten times. CDR3 in amino acids: CASSMPQLAGTEAFF. The CDR3 DNA reads TGTGCCAGCAGTATGCCCCAGTTGGCAGGGACTGAAGCTTTCTTT. The genes are TRBV27 and TRBJ1-1; a possible D gene is TRBD1 (5 bases). This CDR3 spans 15 amino acids. Germline V gene sequence: CDR1 MNHEY, CDR2 SMNVEV (reference sequence). The V gene lost 5 bases and the J gene lost 5 bases, with 18 bases spanning the gap.

This chain links TRBV28 with TRBJ2-7; the D gene is possibly TRBD2 (6 bases). CDR3 length: 13 residues. Between the trimmed V and J ends, which lost 6 bases and 6 bases, there was a span of 15 bases. Germline V gives CDR1 MDHEN, CDR2 SYDVKM. CDR3 in amino acids: CASSWRGSAEQYF. The CDR3, as DNA: TGTGCCAGCAGCTGGAGGGGTTCGGCCGAGCAGTACTTC. Supplemented by reference TRBV28 and TRBJ2-7, the full variable domain reads DVKVTQSSRYLVKRTGEKVFLECVQDMDHENMFWYRQDPGLGLRLIYFSYDVKMKEKGDIPEGYSVSREKKERFSLILESASTNQTSMYLCASSWRGSAEQYFGPGTRLTVT.

The chain has TRBV18 and TRBJ1-1, with TRBD1 as a possible D gene (6 bases). This CDR3 contains 15 residues. Trimming cost V 1 base and J 0 bases, with 9 bases left between them. Germline V lookup: CDR1 KGHSH, CDR2 LQKENI. The CDR3, as DNA: TGTGCCAGCTCACCACAGGGGGTCATGAACACTGAAGCTTTCTTT. It yields the protein CASSPQGVMNTEAFF.

CDR3 protein: CASSRSPPGQYNSPLHF. The CDR3 coding sequence is TGTGCCAGCAGCCGCAGCCCTCCGGGACAGTATAATTCACCCCTCCACTTT. The V call is TRBV11-2, the J call TRBJ1-6; 7 bases match TRBD1. This CDR3 contains 17 residues. V trimming: 5 bases; J trimming: 4 bases; junction bases outside the gene matches: 11. Germline values: CDR1 SGHAT, CDR2 FQNNGV.

This clone was detected once. The chain is built from TRBV5-1 and TRBJ1-1; TRBD1 matches at 7 bases. The germline gives CDR1 SGHRS, CDR2 YFSETQ. The CDR3 covers 15 residues. The J segment lost 1 base and the V segment lost 0 bases, leaving 3 bases of the junction unmatched. CDR3 protein: CASSLEGQTNTEAFF. In DNA form, the CDR3 reads TGCGCCAGCAGCTTGGAGGGACAGACGAACACTGAAGCTTTCTTT.

For this clone: Within the sample, other DNA sequences also encode this same CDR3. The gene calls are TRBV30 and TRBJ2-3; 9 bases line up with TRBD2. J lost 2 bases, V lost 2 bases, and 2 bases had no gene match. This CDR3 comprises 14 residues. CDR1 GTSNPN and CDR2 SVGIG come from the germline V gene (reference sequence). In DNA, the CDR3 is TGTGCCTGGAGTCTAGCGGGAATCACAGATACGCAGTATTTT. It yields the protein CAWSLAGITDTQYF. Full variable domain (rest looked up from reference TRBV30 and TRBJ2-3): SQTIHQWPATLVQPVGSPLSLECTVEGTSNPNLYWYRQAAGRGLQLLFYSVGIGQISSEVPQNLSASRPQDRQFILSSKKLLLSDSGFYLCAWSLAGITDTQYFGPGTRLTVL.

The rearrangement uses TRBV19 and TRBJ1-2, with TRBD1 as a possible D gene (5 bases). Trimming pared 0 bases from V and 8 bases from J, leaving 13 bases between. The CDR3 consists of 14 residues. Germline CDR1 and CDR2: LNHDA and SQIVND (reference sequence). The CDR3, as DNA: TGTGCCAGTAGTATAGAAGGGGCCAGGCGAGGCTACACCTTC. Amino acids: CASSIEGARRGYTF.

This rearrangement joins TRBV7-8 to TRBJ1-5; 10 bases align to TRBD1. Trimming at V came to 5 bases and at J to 2 bases, leaving 3 bases not matched to a gene. Germline assignment: CDR1 SGHVS and CDR2 FQNEAQ. The CDR3 runs to 15 residues. The CDR3 spells CASSIGTGGNQPQHF. As DNA, the CDR3 is TGTGCCAGCAGCATTGGGACAGGGGGCAATCAGCCCCAGCATTTT.

The chain couples TRBV10-1 to TRBJ2-7, with D possibly TRBD1 on 5 matching bases. The CDR3 runs 14 residues. The V gene lost 2 bases and the J gene lost 4 bases, with 12 bases spanning the gap. Germline CDR1 reads WNHNN; CDR2 reads SYGVQD (reference sequence). CDR3 sequence reads: CASSEIGRDYEQYF. For the CDR3, the DNA is TGCGCCAGCAGTGAGATTGGCAGGGATTACGAGCAGTACTTC.

The chain couples TRBV23-1 to TRBJ1-6; TRBD1 agrees at 7 bases. TRBV23-1 is an ORF, with its function uncertain. V gave up 11 bases and J gave up 2 bases; unmatched junction bases: 9. CDR3 length equals 15 residues. CDR3 nucleotide sequence: TGCGCCCTTGGGGGAAGGGGGCCCTATAATTCACCCCTCCACTTT. Translation: CALGGRGPYNSPLHF.

The rearrangement joins TRBV5-1 to TRBJ2-5; maybe TRBD1 (6 bases). This CDR3 contains 13 residues. The germline CDR1 and CDR2 sequences are SGHRS and YFSETQ. V was trimmed by 1 base and J by 4 bases, leaving 8 bases between them. The CDR3 protein is CASSLTGTETQYF. The CDR3 DNA sequence: TGCGCCAGCAGCTTGACAGGGACAGAGACCCAGTACTTC.

V gene TRBV11-2 combines with J gene TRBJ1-4; tentative D call: TRBD1 (6 bases). The CDR3 is made up of 14 amino acids. Germline CDR1 is SGHAT and CDR2 is FQNNGV. V dropped 5 bases and J dropped 8 bases, with 15 bases sitting between them. The CDR3 here is CASSVGQFREKLFF. As DNA, the CDR3 is TGTGCCAGCAGCGTTGGACAGTTTAGGGAAAAACTGTTTTTT.

The chain combines TRBV27 with TRBJ2-5, with 7 bases aligning to TRBD2. The CDR3 is 14 amino acids. V gave up 5 bases and J gave up 9 bases; unmatched junction bases: 12. CDR1 and CDR2 from the germline V gene are MNHEY and SMNVEV (reference sequence). The CDR3 spells CASSPGTMAEAQYF. CDR3 DNA sequence: TGTGCCAGCAGTCCCGGGACTATGGCGGAGGCCCAGTACTTC.

The J gene is TRBJ1-1, the V gene TRBV25-1; 10 bases are shared with TRBD1. This CDR3 region has 17 residues. V lost 2 bases to trimming and J lost 4 bases; unmatched junction nucleotides: 10. CDR1 and CDR2 from the germline V gene are MGHDK and SYGVNS. The CDR3 DNA follows: TGTGCCAGCAGTGAACCCACCCGGGACAGGGGAGGCACTGAAGCTTTCTTT. It yields the protein CASSEPTRDRGGTEAFF.

The rearrangement links TRBV28 to TRBJ2-7; unclear D gene. V lost 3 bases to trimming and J lost 1 base, with 19 bases between them. In germline, CDR1 is MDHEN, CDR2 SYDVKM. The CDR3 runs to 17 residues. The chain's CDR3 is CASSFVIGGETSYEQYF. CDR3 sequence (DNA): TGTGCCAGCAGTTTTGTCATCGGCGGAGAAACGTCCTACGAGCAGTACTTC.

The chain joins TRBV19 to TRBJ1-3; D not certain. CDR3 size: 13 residues. Germline-derived CDR1 and CDR2 are LNHDA and SQIVND (reference sequence). The V and J ends lost 7 bases and 0 bases respectively, with 7 bases between them. The CDR3 reads CASMFNSGNTIYF. DNA for the CDR3: TGTGCCAGTATGTTCAACTCTGGAAACACCATATATTTT.

The J gene is TRBJ1-5, the V gene TRBV6-2 or TRBV6-3, with D perhaps matching TRBD1 (6 bases). Per germline, CDR1 MNHEY and CDR2 SVGEGT. The CDR3 has 14 residues. Trimming removed 5 bases at V and 3 bases at J, with 11 bases between. The CDR3 nucleotides read TGTGCCAGCAGTCACCGGACAGACAATCAGCCCCAGCATTTT. Amino acid sequence: CASSHRTDNQPQHF.

This clone was seen a few times. The gene calls are TRBV10-1 and TRBJ2-1, with a weak D call TRBD2 (7 bases). Germline CDR1 reads WNHNN; CDR2 reads SYGVQD (reference sequence). CDR3 length: 15 amino acids. Between the trimmed V and J ends, which lost 6 bases and 10 bases, there was a span of 22 bases. Here the CDR3 DNA reads TGCGCCAGCAGCGAACGGGGGGCTGGACTAAACGAGCAGTTCTTC. Its translation is CASSERGAGLNEQFF.

The chain carries TRBV3-1 (or the pseudogene TRBV3-2) and TRBJ2-2; 7 bases map to TRBD1. This CDR3 region has 15 residues. J gave up 6 bases and V 3 bases, and 7 bases lay outside the gene matches. Germline values: CDR1 LGHDT, CDR2 YNNKEL (reference sequence). CDR3 protein: CASSHSDRSPGELFF. The CDR3 DNA sequence: TGTGCCAGCAGCCACTCGGACAGGTCGCCCGGGGAGCTGTTTTTT.

The genes are TRBV7-9 and TRBJ1-4; 8 bases line up with TRBD1. The CDR3 has 14 residues. In germline, CDR1 is SEHNR, CDR2 FQNEAQ (reference sequence). V lost 6 bases and J lost 7; bases outside the gene matches: 7. The chain's CDR3 is CASSPTGVTEKLFF. DNA for the CDR3: TGTGCCAGCAGTCCGACAGGGGTCACTGAAAAACTGTTTTTT.

The rearrangement links TRBV28 to TRBJ2-5; 8 nucleotides line up with TRBD2. CDR3 length: 15 amino acids. Germline assignment: CDR1 MDHEN and CDR2 SYDVKM. V trimming: 7 bases; J trimming: 5 bases; junction bases outside the gene matches: 12. This CDR3 reads CASTPGVAGRETQYF. The DNA of the CDR3 is TGTGCCAGCACCCCCGGAGTAGCGGGAAGGGAGACCCAGTACTTC. Complete variable domain (other parts from reference TRBV28 and TRBJ2-5): DVKVTQSSRYLVKRTGEKVFLECVQDMDHENMFWYRQDPGLGLRLIYFSYDVKMKEKGDIPEGYSVSREKKERFSLILESASTNQTSMYLCASTPGVAGRETQYFGPGTRLLVL.

The V call is TRBV4-2, the J call TRBJ2-7; 11 positions agree with TRBD2. From germline, CDR1 is LGHNA and CDR2 YNFKEQ. With 2 bases clipped from V and 7 bases from J, the junction kept 10 bases outside the gene matches. CDR3 length: 16 amino acids. This CDR3 is CASSQLTSGSPGEQYF. The CDR3 nucleotides read TGTGCCAGCAGCCAACTTACTAGCGGGAGCCCCGGGGAGCAGTACTTC.

The chain recombines TRBV27 with TRBJ1-2, with TRBD1 identical over 9 bases. The V gene end was trimmed by 6 bases and the J gene end by 6 bases; junction bases not matched to a gene: 5. CDR3 length equals 13 residues. The V gene's germline CDR1 is MNHEY and CDR2 SMNVEV (reference sequence). The CDR3 loop is CASRTGGGDGYTF. The CDR3 DNA reads as TGTGCCAGCAGGACAGGGGGAGGCGATGGCTACACCTTC.